This T cell receptor beta chain derives from a study of shared clonotypes between healthy human individuals. Study results and caveats: Blood was the only sampled material, and tissue repertoires likely differ.

This CDR3 spans 17 amino acids. Germline V CDR1 and CDR2: SGHTA, FQGTGA. V lost 5 bases, J lost 3 bases, and 21 bases lay in between. Assay: immunoSEQ multiplex PCR; the TCRdb copy retains only in-frame clones and omits some. In the table there are 650,000 to 800,000 clones, 55% to 75% of which are singletons. Details on this clone: Its antigen is still unknown.

The specimen sequenced was memory CD4+ T cells sorted from blood. The subset denotes: CD45RA-negative fraction. The origin of this receptor is a woman in her 30s in good health. V usage is TRBV7-3 and J usage is TRBJ2-3; TRBD2 is a possible D gene (5 bases). The CDR3 bases are TGTGCCAGCAGCGCCGGACTTACCCCTTTTGGGACAGATACGCAGTATTTT. As protein: CASSAGLTPFGTDTQYF.